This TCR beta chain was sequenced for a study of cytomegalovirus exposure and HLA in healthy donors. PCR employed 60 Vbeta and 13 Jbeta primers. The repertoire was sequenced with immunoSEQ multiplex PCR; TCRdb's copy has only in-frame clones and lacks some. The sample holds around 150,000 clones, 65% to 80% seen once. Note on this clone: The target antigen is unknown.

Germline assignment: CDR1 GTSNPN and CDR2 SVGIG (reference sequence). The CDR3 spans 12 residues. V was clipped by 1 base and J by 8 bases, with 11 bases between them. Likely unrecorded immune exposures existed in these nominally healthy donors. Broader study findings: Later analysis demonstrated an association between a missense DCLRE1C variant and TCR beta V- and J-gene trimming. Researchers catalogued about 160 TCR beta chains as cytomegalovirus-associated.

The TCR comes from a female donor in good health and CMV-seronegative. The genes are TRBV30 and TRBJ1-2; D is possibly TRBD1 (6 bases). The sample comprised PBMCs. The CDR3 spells CAWSGSGAGYTF. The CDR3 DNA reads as TGTGCCTGGAGTGGGTCAGGGGCCGGCTACACCTTC. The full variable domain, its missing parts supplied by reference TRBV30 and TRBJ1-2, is SQTIHQWPATLVQPVGSPLSLECTVEGTSNPNLYWYRQAAGRGLQLLFYSVGIGQISSEVPQNLSASRPQDRQFILSSKKLLLSDSGFYLCAWSGSGAGYTFGSGTRLTVV.